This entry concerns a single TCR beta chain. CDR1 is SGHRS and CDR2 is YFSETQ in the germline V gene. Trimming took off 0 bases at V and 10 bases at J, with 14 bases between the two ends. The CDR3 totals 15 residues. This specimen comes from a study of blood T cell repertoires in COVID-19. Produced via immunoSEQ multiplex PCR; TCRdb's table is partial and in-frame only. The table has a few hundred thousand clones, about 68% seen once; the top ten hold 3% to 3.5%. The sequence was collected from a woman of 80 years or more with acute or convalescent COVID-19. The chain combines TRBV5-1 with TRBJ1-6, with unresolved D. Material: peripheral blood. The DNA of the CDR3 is TGCGCCAGCAGCTTGGCTGGAGGTTATCGGTCACCCCTCCACTTT. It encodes CASSLAGGYRSPLHF.